This TCR beta chain was obtained from a study of cytomegalovirus exposure and HLA in healthy donors (dated by TCRdb to 2015 to 2018). At the level of the whole study: In an earlier analysis of 450 to 750 of the donors, about 260 Gb of sequence data and just under 120 million unique TCR beta sequences from 150 million to 200 million T cells were reported. Donor age, sex, ethnicity and CMV serostatus were compiled together with the repertoire data. Along with the 666-subject first cohort, a separate validation cohort of about 110 different subjects was used. The study was designed to test whether signatures of past pathogen exposure could be identified by cataloging public T cell receptors. High-throughput TCR immunosequencing, statistical association of individual TCRs with disease status, and machine learning were combined to predict cytomegalovirus infection status. Genome-wide SNP genotypes for about 65% of the 666 donors were used in a later genetic analysis, which treated that subset as a discovery cohort. An early release covering more than 500 HLA-typed donors comprised 300 to 350 gigabases of sequencing data and roughly 86 million unique TCR sequences. In a later analysis, previously published TCR beta repertoires from several hundred donors were re-analyzed and high-resolution HLA genotyping was added so that TCR occurrence patterns could be studied. An earlier analysis of 587 of the donors used high-throughput TCR beta sequencing to judge whether each TCR beta V gene segment behaved as functional or pseudogenic. Five DR-DQ haplotypes were treated as single units for association and clustering because of strong linkage in the cohort. The later analysis used no new phenotypic data to find candidate immune exposures, relying instead on TCR beta sequences and their occurrence across donors. Among a few hundred genotyped donors of the cohort, an average of approximately 230,000 unique TCR beta nucleotide sequences were sequenced per donor, around 20% of them non-productive. Of the roughly 400 genotyped donors, approximately 81% were placed in the genetic ancestry cluster associated with self-reported Caucasian donors. The study profiled the T cell repertoires of 500 to 800 subjects by immunosequencing and related them to cytomegalovirus serostatus. HLA typing covered class I and class II loci at four-digit resolution. All discovery cohort repertoires had been generated using a single sequencing platform. Typing coverage differed by locus: A, B, C, DRB1 and DQB1 were typed in roughly 620-630 donors, DQA1 in approximately 520, DPA1 in 600 to 610, and DPB1 in 450 to 480. The investigation overall reported the following: Linkage disequilibrium might explain the correlated functional status among segregating V segments, but an unknown experimental factor could not be excluded. In a later analysis, TCR association rates were found to vary across HLA loci, with the most associated TCRs seen for DRB1 alleles and the fewest for HLA-C alleles. A further reported finding was that TCR beta sequences accurately predicted the HLA-A and HLA-B alleles for most subjects in the first cohort. According to a later analysis, most CMV-associated TCR beta chains appeared to be HLA-restricted, and the HLA associations seemed to be driven largely by CMV exposure. A few of the identified cytomegalovirus-associated TCR beta chains were confirmed in vitro to be specific for cytomegalovirus antigens. An association between a missense DCLRE1C variant and V-gene and J-gene trimming of TCR beta chains was found in a later genetic analysis and replicated in an independent cohort. While some public TCRs were present in many individuals, most TCR sequences turned up only very rarely across donors. Only TCR beta chains were sequenced in this cohort, and the absence of alpha or paired-chain data limited detectable features. Cytomegalovirus status was reported to be diagnosed by the classifier with high specificity and sensitivity in both the original and validation cohorts. An earlier analysis of 450 to 750 of the donors showed that most TCR beta V segments appeared in productive rearrangements either about 87% or about 30% of the time, which broadly matched IMGT annotations. The only immune exposure information available for the cohort was CMV serostatus. A later analysis found that HLA-associated TCR beta chains were more clonally expanded and had lower generation probabilities than equally common non-associated chains. The sequencing pipeline was judged likely to have produced a cluster of highly shared sequence variants as a technical artifact. A later analysis reported that several top co-occurrence clusters appeared linked to parvovirus B19, influenza, CMV and Epstein-Barr virus. A later analysis associated 16,951 TCR beta sequences with specific HLA alleles at a false discovery rate of 0.05. When HLA alleles, especially DR and DQ, strongly co-occurred, TCR associations were difficult to assign to individual alleles. Because counts were too low, seventeen rarely observed V segments, including chromosome 9 orphons, were excluded from the earlier analysis of a few hundred of the donors. Compared with the 666-donor mean, donors in an Asian-associated ancestry cluster had fewer N-insertions in productive TCRs, according to a later genetic analysis. The presence/absence analyses assumed that sequencing depth was roughly uniform across donors, and that assumption may not be true. It was suggested by the authors that the approach could potentially be generalized to other disease states and immunological phenotypes. In the study, approximately 160 TCR beta chains were listed as associated with cytomegalovirus. Because some donors lacked HLA typing at each locus, the association tests relied only on the typed subset.

The library was prepared using the immunoSEQ multiplex PCR assay. For the multiplex PCR, a mixture combining 60 forward primers for TCR Vbeta segments and 13 reverse primers for TCR Jbeta segments was used. A multiplex PCR assay on genomic DNA amplified the CDR3 region of rearranged TCR beta genes. Amplified TCR beta libraries were sequenced as 87-base-pair reads on the Illumina HiSeq System. Processing in the source paper ran as follows. A later analysis counted about 80 million unique TCR beta chains across the 666 repertoires, and around 9.9 million of these chains were shared by at least two donors. Raw reads were error-corrected and collapsed into unique sequences with a nearest-neighbor algorithm that merged closely related sequences to remove PCR and sequencing errors. V, D and J gene segments were assigned by aligning CDR3 sequences to IMGT reference sequences. Each retained sequence needed at least a six-nucleotide match to both a V gene segment and a J gene segment. Rearrangements were classified as productive when the CDR3 lacked stop codons and remained in frame with V and J, and all other rearrangements were classified as non-productive. CDR3 was defined by IMGT convention, running from the second conserved V-encoded cysteine to the conserved J-encoded phenylalanine. The earlier analysis of 450 to 750 of the donors excluded any sequence lacking an unambiguous match to a single V gene segment. An earlier analysis of some 610 of the donors called V segments functional above 56.7% productive rearrangements and segregating when the between-donor standard deviation exceeded 5%. A statistical classification framework was built for diagnosing cytomegalovirus status from the catalog of TCR beta chain sequences. V and J gene assignment, in a later analysis, came from comparing TCR nucleotide sequences with IMGT/GENE-DB human TR gene sequences. In a later analysis, CDR3 sequences and most-parsimonious VDJ recombination scenarios were assigned using the TCRdist pipeline. In a later analysis, every TCR beta chain was defined by the combination of its CDR3 amino acid sequence and its V-gene family, and reads without a unique V-gene family were dropped. In a later analysis, around 650 highly shared, low-generation-probability nucleotide sequences were removed to address suspected cross-contamination and a sequencing artifact. In a later analysis, a clonal expansion index was calculated for each public chain from normalized within-repertoire ranks of inferred template counts. In a later analysis, generation probabilities were computed using a VDJ recombination model fitted to out-of-frame rearrangements, and the results were checked against IGoR. In a later analysis, hypergeometric tests were used to score TCR-TCR, TCR-HLA and TCR-CMV co-occurrence, with a repertoire-size bias correction applied to TCR pairs. To estimate false discovery rates, a later analysis permuted the HLA or CMV assignments 20 times. A later analysis grouped co-occurring TCRs with DBSCAN, adding TCRdist sequence similarity when clustering within HLA-allele-positive subsets. Repertoires with fewer than 30,000 or more than 120,000 public chains, plus five repertoires with anomalous nucleotide sharing, were excluded from co-occurrence clustering. The clones in this table, taken by TCRdb from immuneACCESS, are in-frame only. Not every clone is retained; where verified, under half of the shortfall comes from an unresolved V gene, and the cause of the rest is unknown. V, J and clone size are taken as reported in that table, and D and trimming were inferred from the DNA itself. The sample records 50,000 to 70,000 clones, roughly 80% of which are singletons. The top ten constitute 3% to 4.5% of the sample.

A note on this clone: It lacks a known antigen. No clone much larger than this one lies a single base away; base qualities are absent.

In total, fewer than 750 healthy bone marrow donors made up the cohort. Cohort members were all nominally healthy when sampled, although unrecorded immune exposures were likely present. The donor was CMV seronegative and was included in the group of several hundred seronegative cohort members. Each donor provided a peripheral blood sample, and peripheral blood mononuclear cells were used for TCR beta sequencing. Genomic DNA extraction from the blood cell samples was performed with the Qiagen DNeasy Blood Extraction Kit. This TCR was recovered from a woman aged 40 to 49 in good health and CMV-seronegative. Sequencing used PBMCs.

The base sequence is TGTGCCAGCAGCTTATGGCAGAGGCCCAACTCTGGAAACACCATATATTTT. Its coded protein is CASSLWQRPNSGNTIYF. This sequence uses TRBV7-6 and TRBJ1-3, with an unclear D gene assignment. Relative to germline, V is 2 bases shorter and J is 0 bases shorter, with 14 bases between their ends. Reading from cysteine to phenylalanine, the CDR3 counts 17 amino acids. The DNA shown is the 51-base CDR3, in frame from base 1. Reading the germline V gene gives CDR1 SGHVS and CDR2 FNYEAQ.